This TCR beta chain is drawn from a study of blood T cell repertoires in COVID-19. Turning to the study itself: Sites in the United States, Italy and Spain provided acute and convalescent COVID-19 samples.

Original processing notes: Estimated nucleated cell counts came from reference gene primer amplification. TCRdb's copy holds only in-frame clones and misses some; the assay was immunoSEQ multiplex PCR. V, J and clone size reflect that table, while D and trimming were determined from the DNA. The sample contains fewer than 700,000 clones, about 89% of which appear only once. Germline CDR1 reads LNHDA; CDR2 reads SQIVND (reference sequence). V dropped 5 bases and J dropped 2; count of bases not matched to a gene: 6. CDR3 length: 15 residues. Input material: peripheral blood. The source of this sequence is a woman aged 50 to 60 with COVID-19, enrolled during active disease. The genes are TRBV19 and TRBJ1-5, with 7 bases lining up with TRBD1. As DNA, the CDR3 is TGTGCCAGTAGTCCCCTTGGGACAGGCAATCAGCCCCAGCATTTT. This codes for CASSPLGTGNQPQHF. The whole variable domain, filled in from reference TRBV19 and TRBJ1-5, reads DGGITQSPKYLFRKEGQNVTLSCEQNLNHDAMYWYRQDPGQGLRLIYYSQIVNDFQKGDIAEGYSVSREKKESFPLTVTSAQKNPTAFYLCASSPLGTGNQPQHFGDGTRLSIL.